The rows below give T cell receptor beta chains drawn from one sample of a study of cytomegalovirus exposure and HLA in healthy donors. This table comes from immunoSEQ multiplex PCR, and its TCRdb copy is limited to in-frame clones, with some not included. The sample has approximately 27,000 clones, roughly 68% seen once. Material for sequencing was PBMCs. These TCRs come from a woman aged 45-60 years in good health and CMV-seronegative. Each CDR3 is given with its conserved first and last residue.

CDR3 protein: CSVAGRGKETQYF
V gene: TRBV29-1
J gene: TRBJ2-5

CDR3 protein: CASSLPLSEAFF
V gene: TRBV7-6
J gene: TRBJ1-1

CDR3 protein: CASSQLAGGYNEQFF
V gene: TRBV27
J gene: TRBJ2-1

CDR3 protein: CASSLNSRTGNTIYF
V gene: TRBV28
J gene: TRBJ1-3

CDR3 protein: CASSSSGDNYGYTF
V gene: TRBV5-1
J gene: TRBJ1-2

CDR3 protein: CASSYRAGDYGYTF
V gene: TRBV27
J gene: TRBJ1-2

CDR3 protein: CASSEGVSGNQPQHF
V gene: TRBV6-1
J gene: TRBJ1-5

CDR3 protein: CASSPGWQGSGYTF
V gene: TRBV5-1
J gene: TRBJ1-2

CDR3 protein: CASSYSGSQPQHF
V gene: TRBV6-5
J gene: TRBJ1-5

CDR3 protein: CASSLGPFSGRGTGELFF
V gene: TRBV5-4
J gene: TRBJ2-2

CDR3 protein: CASRSDREKDYGYTF
V gene: TRBV6-5
J gene: TRBJ1-2

CDR3 protein: CASSYDTGTGELFF
V gene: TRBV6-5
J gene: TRBJ2-2

CDR3 protein: CASSSPEVRGSYEQYF
V gene: TRBV28
J gene: TRBJ2-7

CDR3 protein: CASSEGVMNTEAFF
V gene: TRBV25-1
J gene: TRBJ1-1

CDR3 protein: CASSADRGNQPQHF
V gene: TRBV7-2
J gene: TRBJ1-5

CDR3 protein: CASSQWSSYEQYF
V gene: TRBV23-1
J gene: TRBJ2-7

CDR3 protein: CASSNRAEQYF
V gene: TRBV6-5
J gene: TRBJ2-7

CDR3 protein: CASSSVHNSPLHF
V gene: TRBV5-1
J gene: TRBJ1-6

CDR3 protein: CASILPGGTEAFF
V gene: TRBV6-5
J gene: TRBJ1-1

CDR3 protein: CASSQSLVGGQFF
V gene: TRBV27
J gene: TRBJ2-1

CDR3 protein: CASSRGGSRTQYF
V gene: TRBV6-5
J gene: TRBJ2-5

CDR3 protein: CASSLDKLTEAFF
V gene: TRBV28
J gene: TRBJ1-1

CDR3 protein: CASSYSGGRDGYTF
V gene: TRBV6-5
J gene: TRBJ1-2

CDR3 protein: CATGVLGMETQYF
V gene: TRBV6-5
J gene: TRBJ2-5

CDR3 protein: CASSLGLGTYNEQFF
V gene: TRBV5-4
J gene: TRBJ2-1

CDR3 protein: CSAREGGGNGELFF
V gene: TRBV29-1
J gene: TRBJ2-2

CDR3 protein: CASSRTGTGTDTQYF
V gene: TRBV5-4
J gene: TRBJ2-3

CDR3 protein: CASTKGFIYTF
V gene: TRBV28
J gene: TRBJ1-2

CDR3 protein: CASSSHTGNTEAFF
V gene: TRBV7-2
J gene: TRBJ1-1

CDR3 protein: CASSLPGGNGYTF
V gene: TRBV5-1
J gene: TRBJ1-2

CDR3 protein: CASTVRAGARSPLHF
V gene: TRBV6-1
J gene: TRBJ1-6

CDR3 protein: CASSVQGWNYGYTF
V gene: TRBV6-1
J gene: TRBJ1-2

CDR3 protein: CASSDIAGGNEQYF
V gene: TRBV9
J gene: TRBJ2-7